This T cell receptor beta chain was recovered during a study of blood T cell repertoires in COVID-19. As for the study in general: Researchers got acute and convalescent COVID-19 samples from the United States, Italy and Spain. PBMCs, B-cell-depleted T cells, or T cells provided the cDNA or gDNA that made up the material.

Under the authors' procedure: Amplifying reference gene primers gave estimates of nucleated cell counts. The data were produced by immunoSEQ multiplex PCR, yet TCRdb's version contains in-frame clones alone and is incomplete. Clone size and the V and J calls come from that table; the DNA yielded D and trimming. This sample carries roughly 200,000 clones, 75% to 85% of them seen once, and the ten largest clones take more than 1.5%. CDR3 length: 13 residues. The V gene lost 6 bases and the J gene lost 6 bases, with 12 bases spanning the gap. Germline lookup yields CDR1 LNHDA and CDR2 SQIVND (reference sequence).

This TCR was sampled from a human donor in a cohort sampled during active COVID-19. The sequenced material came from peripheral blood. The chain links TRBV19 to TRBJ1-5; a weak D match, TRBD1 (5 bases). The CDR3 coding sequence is TGTGCCAGTAGGCAACAGGTTGGTCAGCCCCAGCATTTT. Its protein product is CASRQQVGQPQHF.